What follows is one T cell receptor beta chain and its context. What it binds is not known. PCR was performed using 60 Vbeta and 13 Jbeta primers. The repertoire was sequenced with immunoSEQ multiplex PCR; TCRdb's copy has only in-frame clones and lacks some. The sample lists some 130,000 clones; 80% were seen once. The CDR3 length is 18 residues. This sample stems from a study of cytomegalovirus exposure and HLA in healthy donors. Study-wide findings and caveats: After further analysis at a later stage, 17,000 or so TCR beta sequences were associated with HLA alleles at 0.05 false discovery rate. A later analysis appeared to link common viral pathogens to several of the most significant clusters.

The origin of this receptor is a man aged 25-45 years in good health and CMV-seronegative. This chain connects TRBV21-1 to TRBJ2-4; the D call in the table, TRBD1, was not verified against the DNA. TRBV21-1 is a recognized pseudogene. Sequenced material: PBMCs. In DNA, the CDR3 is TGTGCCAGCAGCGACTTAAAGGCAGGGCTTATGGTTTCGAACATTCAGTACTTC. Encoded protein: CASSDLKAGLMVSNIQYF.